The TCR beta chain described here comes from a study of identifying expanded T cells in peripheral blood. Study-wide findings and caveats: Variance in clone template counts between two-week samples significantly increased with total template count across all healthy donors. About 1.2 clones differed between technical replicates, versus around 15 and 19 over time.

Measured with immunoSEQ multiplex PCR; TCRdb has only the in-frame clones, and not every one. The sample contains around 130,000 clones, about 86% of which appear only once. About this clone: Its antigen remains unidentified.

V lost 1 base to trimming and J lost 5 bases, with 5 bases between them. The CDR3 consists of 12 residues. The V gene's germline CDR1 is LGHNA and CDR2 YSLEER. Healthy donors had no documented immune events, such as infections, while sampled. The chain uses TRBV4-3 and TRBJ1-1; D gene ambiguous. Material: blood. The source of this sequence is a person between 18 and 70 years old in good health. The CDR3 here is CASSQGQTEAFF. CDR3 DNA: TGCGCCAGCAGCCAAGGGCAAACTGAAGCTTTCTTT.